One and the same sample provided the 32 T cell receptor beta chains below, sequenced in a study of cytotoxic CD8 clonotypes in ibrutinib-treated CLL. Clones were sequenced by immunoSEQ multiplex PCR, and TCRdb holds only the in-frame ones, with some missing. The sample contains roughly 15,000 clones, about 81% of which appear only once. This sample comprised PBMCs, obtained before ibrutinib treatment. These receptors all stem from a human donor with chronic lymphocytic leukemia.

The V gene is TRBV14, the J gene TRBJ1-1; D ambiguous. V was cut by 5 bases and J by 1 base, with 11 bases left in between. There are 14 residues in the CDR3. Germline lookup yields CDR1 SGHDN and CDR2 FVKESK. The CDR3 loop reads CASSVRGANTEAFF. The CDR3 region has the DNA TGTGCCAGCAGCGTACGGGGAGCGAACACTGAAGCTTTCTTT. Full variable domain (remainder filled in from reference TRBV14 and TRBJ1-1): EAGVTQFPSHSVIEKGQTVTLRCDPISGHDNLYWYRRVMGKEIKFLLHFVKESKQDESGMPNNRFLAERTGGTYSTLKVQPAELEDSGVYFCASSVRGANTEAFFGQGTRLTVV.

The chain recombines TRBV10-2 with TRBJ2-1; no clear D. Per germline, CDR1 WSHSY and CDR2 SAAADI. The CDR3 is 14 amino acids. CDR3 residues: CASKVEFGRDEQFF. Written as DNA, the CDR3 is TGCGCATCCAAGGTGGAGTTTGGTCGCGATGAGCAGTTCTTC.

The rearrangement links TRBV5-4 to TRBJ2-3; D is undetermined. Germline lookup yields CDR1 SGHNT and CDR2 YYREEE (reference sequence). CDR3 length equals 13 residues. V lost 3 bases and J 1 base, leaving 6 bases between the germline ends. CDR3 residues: CASSSGRTDTQYF. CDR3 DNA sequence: TGTGCCAGCAGCTCCGGGCGCACAGATACGCAGTATTTT.

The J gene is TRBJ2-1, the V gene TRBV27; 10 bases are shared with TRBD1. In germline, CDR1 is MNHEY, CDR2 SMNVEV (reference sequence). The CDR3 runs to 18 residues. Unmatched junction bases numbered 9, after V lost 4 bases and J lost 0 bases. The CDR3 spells CASSSAGQGESSYNEQFF. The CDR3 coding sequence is TGTGCCAGCAGTTCCGCTGGACAGGGGGAAAGCTCCTACAATGAGCAGTTCTTC.

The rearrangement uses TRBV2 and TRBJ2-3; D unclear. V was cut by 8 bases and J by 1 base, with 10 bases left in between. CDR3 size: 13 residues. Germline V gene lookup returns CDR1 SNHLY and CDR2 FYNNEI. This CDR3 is CASGGVGTDTQYF. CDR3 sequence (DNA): TGTGCCAGCGGTGGGGTGGGCACAGATACGCAGTATTTT.

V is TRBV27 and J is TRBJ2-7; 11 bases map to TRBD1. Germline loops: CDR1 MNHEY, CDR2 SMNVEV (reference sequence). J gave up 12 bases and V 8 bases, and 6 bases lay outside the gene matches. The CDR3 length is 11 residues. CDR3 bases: TGTGCCAGCGGGGGACAGGGGGGTCCGTACTTC. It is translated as CASGGQGGPYF.

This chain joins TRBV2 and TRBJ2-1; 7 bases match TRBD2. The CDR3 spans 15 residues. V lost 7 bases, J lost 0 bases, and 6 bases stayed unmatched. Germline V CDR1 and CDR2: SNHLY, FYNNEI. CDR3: CASIGGGSSYNEQFF. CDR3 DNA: TGTGCCAGCATAGGAGGCGGGAGCTCCTACAATGAGCAGTTCTTC.

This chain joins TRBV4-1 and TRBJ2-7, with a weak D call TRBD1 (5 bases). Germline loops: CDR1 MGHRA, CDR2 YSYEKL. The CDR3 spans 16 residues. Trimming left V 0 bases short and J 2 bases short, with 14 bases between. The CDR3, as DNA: TGCGCCAGCAGCCAAGATTCGCTCAAGGGGACCTACGAGCAGTACTTC. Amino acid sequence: CASSQDSLKGTYEQYF.

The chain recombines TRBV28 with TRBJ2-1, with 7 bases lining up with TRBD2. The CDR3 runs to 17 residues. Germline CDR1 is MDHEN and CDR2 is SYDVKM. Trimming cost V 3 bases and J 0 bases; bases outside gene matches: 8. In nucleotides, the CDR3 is TGTGCCAGCAGTTTCCCCATCTGGGAGGGCTCCTACAATGAGCAGTTCTTC. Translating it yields CASSFPIWEGSYNEQFF.

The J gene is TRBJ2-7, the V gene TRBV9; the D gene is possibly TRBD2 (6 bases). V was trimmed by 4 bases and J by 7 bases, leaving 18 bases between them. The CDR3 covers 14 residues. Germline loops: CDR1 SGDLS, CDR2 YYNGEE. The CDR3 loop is CASSTSGQAQEQYF. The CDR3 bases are TGTGCCAGCAGCACAAGCGGGCAGGCTCAGGAGCAGTACTTC.

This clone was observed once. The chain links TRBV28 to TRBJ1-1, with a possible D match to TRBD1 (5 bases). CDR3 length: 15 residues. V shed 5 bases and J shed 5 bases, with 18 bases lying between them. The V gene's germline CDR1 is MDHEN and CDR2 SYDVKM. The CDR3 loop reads CASSRSWGLGTEAFF. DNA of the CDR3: TGTGCCAGCAGTAGGTCGTGGGGCTTAGGGACTGAAGCTTTCTTT.

The DNA of the CDR3 is TGCGGCGTAAGGGACAGGGGGCCACTCTTCTCCTACGAGCAGTACTTC. Translating it yields CGVRDRGPLFSYEQYF. The rearrangement joins TRBV10-1 to TRBJ2-7; TRBD1 matches at 12 bases. CDR1 and CDR2 from the germline V gene are WNHNN and SYGVQD (reference sequence). The CDR3 has 16 amino acids.

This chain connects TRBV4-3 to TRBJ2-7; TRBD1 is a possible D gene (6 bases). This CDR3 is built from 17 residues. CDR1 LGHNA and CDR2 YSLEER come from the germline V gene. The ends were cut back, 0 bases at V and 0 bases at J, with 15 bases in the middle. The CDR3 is CASSQEGGRGHSYEQYF. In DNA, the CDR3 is TGCGCCAGCAGCCAAGAAGGTGGTCGGGGACACTCCTACGAGCAGTACTTC.

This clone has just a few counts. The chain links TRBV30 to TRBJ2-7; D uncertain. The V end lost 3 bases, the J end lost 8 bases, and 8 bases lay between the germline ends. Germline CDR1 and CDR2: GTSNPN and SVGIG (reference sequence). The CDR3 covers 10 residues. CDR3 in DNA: TGTGCCTGGAGCAACTTAAAGCAGTACTTC. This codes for CAWSNLKQYF.

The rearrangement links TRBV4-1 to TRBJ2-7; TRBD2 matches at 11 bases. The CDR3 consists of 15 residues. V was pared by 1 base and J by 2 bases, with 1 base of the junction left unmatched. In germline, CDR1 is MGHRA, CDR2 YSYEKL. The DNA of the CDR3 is TGCGCCAGCAGCCAAGGACTAGCGGGGCCCTACGAGCAGTACTTC. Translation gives CASSQGLAGPYEQYF.

CDR3 bases: TGTGCCAGCAGCTCCGGGACAGCTAGCAATCAGCCCCAGCATTTT. Translation gives CASSSGTASNQPQHF. The J gene is TRBJ1-5, the V gene TRBV5-8; 7 bases fit TRBD1. The junction had 3 bases not matched to a gene; V was cut back by 3 bases and J by 0 bases. This CDR3 spans 15 amino acids. The germline gives CDR1 SGHTS, CDR2 YDEGEE. The variable domain in full, completed from reference TRBV5-8 and TRBJ1-5, reads EAGVTQSPTHLIKTRGQQATLRCSPISGHTSVYWYQQALGLGLQFLLWYDEGEERNRGNFPPRFSGRQFPNYSSELNVNALELEDSALYLCASSSGTASNQPQHFGDGTRLSIL.

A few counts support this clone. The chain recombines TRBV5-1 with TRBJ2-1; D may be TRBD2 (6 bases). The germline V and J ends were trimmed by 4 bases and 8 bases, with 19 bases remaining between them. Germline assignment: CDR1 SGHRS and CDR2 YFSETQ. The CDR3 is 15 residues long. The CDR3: CASSRLAPPEDEQFF. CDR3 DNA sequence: TGCGCCAGCAGCCGTCTAGCGCCTCCGGAGGATGAGCAGTTCTTC.

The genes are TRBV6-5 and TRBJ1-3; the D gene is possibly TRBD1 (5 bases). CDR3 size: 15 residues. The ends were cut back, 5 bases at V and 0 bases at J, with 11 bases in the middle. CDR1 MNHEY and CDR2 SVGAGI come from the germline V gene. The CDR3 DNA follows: TGTGCCAGCAGTCGGGGGGTTGGCTCTGGAAACACCATATATTTT. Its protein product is CASSRGVGSGNTIYF.

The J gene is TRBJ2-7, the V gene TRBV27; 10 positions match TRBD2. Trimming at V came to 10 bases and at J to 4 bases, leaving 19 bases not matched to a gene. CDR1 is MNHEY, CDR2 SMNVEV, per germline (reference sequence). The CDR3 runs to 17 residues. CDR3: CATTGPSGRDVGYEQYF. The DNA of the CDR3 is TGTGCCACGACGGGGCCTAGCGGGAGAGACGTGGGGTACGAGCAGTACTTC.

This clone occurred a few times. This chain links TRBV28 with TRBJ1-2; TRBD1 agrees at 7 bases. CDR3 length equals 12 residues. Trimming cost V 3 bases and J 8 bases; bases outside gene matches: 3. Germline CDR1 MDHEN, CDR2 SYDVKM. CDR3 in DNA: TGTGCCAGCAGTTTGGCAGGGGGAGGCTACACCTTC. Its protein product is CASSLAGGGYTF.

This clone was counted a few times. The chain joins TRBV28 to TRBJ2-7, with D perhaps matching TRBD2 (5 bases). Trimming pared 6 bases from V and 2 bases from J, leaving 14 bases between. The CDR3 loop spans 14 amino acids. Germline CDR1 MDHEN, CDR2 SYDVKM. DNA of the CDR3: TGTGCCAGCAGATGGCGGGCCTGGGCCTACGAGCAGTACTTC. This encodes CASRWRAWAYEQYF. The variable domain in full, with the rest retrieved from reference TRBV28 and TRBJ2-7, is DVKVTQSSRYLVKRTGEKVFLECVQDMDHENMFWYRQDPGLGLRLIYFSYDVKMKEKGDIPEGYSVSREKKERFSLILESASTNQTSMYLCASRWRAWAYEQYFGPGTRLTVT.

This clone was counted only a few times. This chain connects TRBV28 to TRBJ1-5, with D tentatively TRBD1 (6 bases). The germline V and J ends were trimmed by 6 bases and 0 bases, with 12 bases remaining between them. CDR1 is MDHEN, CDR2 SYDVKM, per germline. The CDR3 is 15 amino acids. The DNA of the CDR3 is TGTGCCAGCAGGAATACAGGGAATAGCAATCAGCCCCAGCATTTT. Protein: CASRNTGNSNQPQHF.

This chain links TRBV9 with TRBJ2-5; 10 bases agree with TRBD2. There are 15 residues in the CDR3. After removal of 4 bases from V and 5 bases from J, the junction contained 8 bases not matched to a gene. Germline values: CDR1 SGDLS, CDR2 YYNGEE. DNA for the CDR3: TGTGCCAGCAGCCAGCGACTAGCGGGTCCGGAGACCCAGTACTTC. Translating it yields CASSQRLAGPETQYF.

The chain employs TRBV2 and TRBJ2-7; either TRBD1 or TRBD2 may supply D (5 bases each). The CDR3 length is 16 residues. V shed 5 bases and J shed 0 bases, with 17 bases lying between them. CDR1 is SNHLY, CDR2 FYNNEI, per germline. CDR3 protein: CASSYDQGDGSYEQYF. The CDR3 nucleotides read TGTGCCAGCAGTTATGACCAAGGGGACGGCTCCTACGAGCAGTACTTC.

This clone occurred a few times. CDR3 sequence reads: CASTPGWDQPQHF. CDR3 nucleotides: TGTGCCAGCACCCCAGGGTGGGATCAGCCCCAGCATTTT. The rearrangement uses TRBV6-5 and TRBJ1-5; D is perhaps TRBD1 (5 bases). This CDR3 comprises 13 residues. V gave up 7 bases and J gave up 5 bases, with 12 bases separating them. Germline V gene lookup returns CDR1 MNHEY and CDR2 SVGAGI.

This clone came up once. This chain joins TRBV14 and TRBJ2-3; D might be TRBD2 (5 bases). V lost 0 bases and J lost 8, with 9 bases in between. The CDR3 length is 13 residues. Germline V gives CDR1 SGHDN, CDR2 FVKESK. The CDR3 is CASSQDWSGTQYF. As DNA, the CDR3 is TGTGCCAGCAGCCAAGATTGGAGCGGTACGCAGTATTTT.

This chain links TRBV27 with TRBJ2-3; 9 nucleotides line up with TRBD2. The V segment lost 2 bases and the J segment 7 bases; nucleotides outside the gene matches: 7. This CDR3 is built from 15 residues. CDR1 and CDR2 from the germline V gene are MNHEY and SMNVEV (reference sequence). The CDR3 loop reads CASSLGPSGTNTQYF. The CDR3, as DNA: TGTGCCAGCAGTTTAGGGCCTAGCGGGACTAATACGCAGTATTTT.

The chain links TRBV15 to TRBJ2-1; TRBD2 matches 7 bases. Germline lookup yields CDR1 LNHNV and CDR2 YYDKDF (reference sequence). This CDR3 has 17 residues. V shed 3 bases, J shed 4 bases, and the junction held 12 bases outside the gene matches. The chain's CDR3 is CATSSHETTSVYNEQFF. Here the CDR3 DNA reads TGTGCCACCAGCAGTCACGAAACTACTAGCGTGTACAATGAGCAGTTCTTC.

For the CDR3, the DNA is TGCGCCAGCGCCATAGCGGGAGAGGGCATGGATACGCAGTATTTT. This codes for CASAIAGEGMDTQYF. The rearrangement links TRBV5-1 to TRBJ2-3, with 9 bases fitting TRBD2. CDR3 length equals 15 residues. V lost 7 bases, J lost 6 bases, and 12 bases stayed unmatched. In germline, CDR1 is SGHRS, CDR2 YFSETQ.

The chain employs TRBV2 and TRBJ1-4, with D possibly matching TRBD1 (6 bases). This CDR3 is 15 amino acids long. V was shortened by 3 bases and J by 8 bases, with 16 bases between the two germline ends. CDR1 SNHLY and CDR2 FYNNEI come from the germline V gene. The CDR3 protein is CASSEGGTPREKLFF. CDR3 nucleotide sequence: TGTGCCAGCAGTGAGGGAGGGACACCCCGGGAAAAACTGTTTTTT.

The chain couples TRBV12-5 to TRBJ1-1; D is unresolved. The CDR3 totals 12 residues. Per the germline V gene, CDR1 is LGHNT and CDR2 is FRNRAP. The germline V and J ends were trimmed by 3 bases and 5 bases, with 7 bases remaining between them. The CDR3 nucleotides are TGTGCTAGTGGTTTCGAGGATACTGAAGCTTTCTTT. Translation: CASGFEDTEAFF.

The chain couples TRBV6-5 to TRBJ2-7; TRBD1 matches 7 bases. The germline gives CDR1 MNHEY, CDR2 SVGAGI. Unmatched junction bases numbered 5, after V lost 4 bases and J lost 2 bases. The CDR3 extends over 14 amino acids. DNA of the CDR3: TGTGCCAGCAGTTGGGGCAGGGGGACCTACGAGCAGTACTTC. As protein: CASSWGRGTYEQYF.